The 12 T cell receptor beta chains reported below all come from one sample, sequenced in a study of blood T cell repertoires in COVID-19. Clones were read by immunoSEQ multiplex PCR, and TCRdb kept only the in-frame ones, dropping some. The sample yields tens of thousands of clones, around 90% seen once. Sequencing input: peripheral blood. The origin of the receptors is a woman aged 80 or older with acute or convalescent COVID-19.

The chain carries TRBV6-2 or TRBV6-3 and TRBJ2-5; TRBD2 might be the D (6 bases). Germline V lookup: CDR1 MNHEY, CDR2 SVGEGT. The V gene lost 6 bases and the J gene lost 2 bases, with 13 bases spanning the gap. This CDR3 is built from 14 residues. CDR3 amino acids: CASSLRDFQETQYF. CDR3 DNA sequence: TGTGCCAGCAGCCTGAGGGACTTTCAAGAGACCCAGTACTTC.

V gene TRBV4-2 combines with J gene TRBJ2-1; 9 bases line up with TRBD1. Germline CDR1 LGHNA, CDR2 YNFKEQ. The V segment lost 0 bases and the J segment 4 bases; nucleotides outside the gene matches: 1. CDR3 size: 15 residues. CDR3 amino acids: CASSQEGQGYNEQFF. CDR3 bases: TGTGCCAGCAGCCAAGAGGGACAGGGTTACAATGAGCAGTTCTTC.

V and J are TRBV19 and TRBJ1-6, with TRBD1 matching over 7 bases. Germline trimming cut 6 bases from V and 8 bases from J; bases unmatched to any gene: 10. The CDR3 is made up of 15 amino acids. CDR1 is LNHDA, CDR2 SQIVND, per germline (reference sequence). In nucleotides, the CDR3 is TGTGCCAGTAGGGATTGGACAGGAAAGTATTCACCCCTCCACTTT. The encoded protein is CASRDWTGKYSPLHF.

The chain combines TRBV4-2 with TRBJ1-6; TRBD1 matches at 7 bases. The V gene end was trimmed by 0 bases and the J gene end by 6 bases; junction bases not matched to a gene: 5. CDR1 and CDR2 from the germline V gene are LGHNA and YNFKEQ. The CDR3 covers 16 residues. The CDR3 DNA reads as TGTGCCAGCAGCCAAGATCGGACAGGACTTAATTCACCCCTCCACTTT. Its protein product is CASSQDRTGLNSPLHF.

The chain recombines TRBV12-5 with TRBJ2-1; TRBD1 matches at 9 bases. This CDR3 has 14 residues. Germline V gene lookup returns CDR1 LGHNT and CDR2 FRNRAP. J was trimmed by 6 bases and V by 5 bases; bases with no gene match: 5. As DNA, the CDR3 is TGTGCTAGTGGTCGGGACAGGGAATTCAATGAGCAGTTCTTC. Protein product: CASGRDREFNEQFF.

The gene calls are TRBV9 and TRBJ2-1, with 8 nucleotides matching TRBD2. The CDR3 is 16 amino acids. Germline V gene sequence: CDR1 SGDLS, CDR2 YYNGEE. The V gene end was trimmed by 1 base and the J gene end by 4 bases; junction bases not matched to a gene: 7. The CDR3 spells CASSVQAGGLYNEQFF. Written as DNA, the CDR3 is TGTGCCAGCAGCGTACAGGCGGGAGGCCTATACAATGAGCAGTTCTTC. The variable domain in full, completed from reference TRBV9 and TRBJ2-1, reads DSGVTQTPKHLITATGQRVTLRCSPRSGDLSVYWYQQSLDQGLQFLIQYYNGEERAKGNILERFSAQQFPDLHSELNLSSLELGDSALYFCASSVQAGGLYNEQFFGPGTRLTVL.

DNA for the CDR3: TGTGCCAGCAGCCATCGTACCGGGACAGTGAACACTGAAGCTTTCTTT. Its translation: CASSHRTGTVNTEAFF. The chain joins TRBV3-1 (or the pseudogene TRBV3-2) to TRBJ1-1; TRBD1 matches 7 bases. CDR1 is LGHDT and CDR2 is YNNKEL in the germline V gene (reference sequence). The trim removed 3 bases at V and 0 bases at J, leaving 7 bases unmatched. This CDR3 is built from 16 residues.

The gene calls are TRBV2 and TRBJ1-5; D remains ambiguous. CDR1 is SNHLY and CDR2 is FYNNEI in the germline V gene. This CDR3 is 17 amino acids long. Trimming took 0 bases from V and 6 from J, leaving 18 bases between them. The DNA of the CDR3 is TGTGCCAGCAGTGAAGCGCTTGGACCCCATGAGGGTCAGCCCCAGCATTTT. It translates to CASSEALGPHEGQPQHF. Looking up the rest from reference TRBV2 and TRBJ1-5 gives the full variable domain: EPEVTQTPSHQVTQMGQEVILRCVPISNHLYFYWYRQILGQKVEFLVSFYNNEISEKSEIFDDQFSVERPDGSNFTLKIRSTKLEDSAMYFCASSEALGPHEGQPQHFGDGTRLSIL.

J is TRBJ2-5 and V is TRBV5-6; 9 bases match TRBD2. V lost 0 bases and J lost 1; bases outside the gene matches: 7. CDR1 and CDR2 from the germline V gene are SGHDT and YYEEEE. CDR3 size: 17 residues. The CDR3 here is CASSLVGLAGAQETQYF. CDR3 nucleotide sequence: TGTGCCAGCAGCTTGGTAGGATTAGCGGGGGCCCAAGAGACCCAGTACTTC.

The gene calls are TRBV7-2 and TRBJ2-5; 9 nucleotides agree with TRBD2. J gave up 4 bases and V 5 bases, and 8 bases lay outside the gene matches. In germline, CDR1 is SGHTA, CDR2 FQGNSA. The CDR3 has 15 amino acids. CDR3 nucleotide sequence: TGTGCCAGCAGCCCCAGCGGGGGGCCAACAGAGACCCAGTACTTC. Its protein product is CASSPSGGPTETQYF. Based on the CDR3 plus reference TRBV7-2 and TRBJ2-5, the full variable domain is GAGVSQSPSNKVTEKGKDVELRCDPISGHTALYWYRQSLGQGLEFLIYFQGNSAPDKSGLPSDRFSAERTGGSVSTLTIQRTQQEDSAVYLCASSPSGGPTETQYFGPGTRLLVL.

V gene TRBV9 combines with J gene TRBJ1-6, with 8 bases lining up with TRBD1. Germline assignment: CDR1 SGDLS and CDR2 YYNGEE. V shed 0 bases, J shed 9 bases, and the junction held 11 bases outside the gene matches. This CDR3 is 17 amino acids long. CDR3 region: CASSVAGDSTGVSPLHF. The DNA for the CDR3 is TGTGCCAGCAGCGTAGCAGGGGATTCGACAGGGGTTTCACCCCTCCACTTT.

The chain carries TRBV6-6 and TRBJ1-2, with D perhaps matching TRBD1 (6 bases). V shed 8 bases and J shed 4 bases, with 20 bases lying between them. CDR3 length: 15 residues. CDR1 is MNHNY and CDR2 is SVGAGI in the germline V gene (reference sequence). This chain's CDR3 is CASVESGDPFYGYTF. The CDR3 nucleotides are TGTGCCAGCGTAGAGTCAGGGGACCCCTTCTATGGCTACACCTTC.